This T cell receptor beta chain was sequenced during a study of T cells in Graves' hyperthyroidism and ophthalmopathy. Amplified regions were TCR beta CDR3 sequences from RNA transcripts. First-round RT-PCR with HTBI primers amplified the TCR CDR3 region. Each CDR3 protein is one row after TCRdb ran MiXCR on the multiplex PCR reads. The sample contains roughly 550,000 distinct CDR3 sequences, around 15% of which appear only once. The germline V gene encodes CDR1 SGDLS and CDR2 YYNGEE. The CDR3 is 14 residues long. V lost 6 bases to trimming and J lost 0 bases; unmatched junction nucleotides: 3. The receptor was derived from a woman between 25 and 40 years old with Graves' ophthalmopathy. Input material: blood. This sequence joins TRBV9 and TRBJ2-1, with 7 positions matching TRBD1. The CDR3 bases are TGTGCCAGCAACCGACAGGGCTCCTACAATGAGCAGTTCTTC. Encoded protein: CASNRQGSYNEQFF.